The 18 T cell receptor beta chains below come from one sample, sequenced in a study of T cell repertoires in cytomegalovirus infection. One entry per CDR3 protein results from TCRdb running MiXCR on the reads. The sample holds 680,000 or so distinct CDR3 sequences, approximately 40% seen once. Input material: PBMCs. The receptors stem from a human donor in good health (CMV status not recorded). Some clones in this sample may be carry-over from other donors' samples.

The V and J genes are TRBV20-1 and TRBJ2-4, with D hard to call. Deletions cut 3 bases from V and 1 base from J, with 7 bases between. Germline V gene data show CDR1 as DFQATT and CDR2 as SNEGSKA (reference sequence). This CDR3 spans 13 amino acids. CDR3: CSARDGAKNIQYF. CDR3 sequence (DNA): TGCAGTGCTAGGGACGGGGCCAAAAACATTCAGTACTTC.

The DNA for the CDR3 is TGTGCCAGCAGCCAAGAGCAGACAGGGGGCGCGAGCGATGAGCAGTTCTTC. It encodes CASSQEQTGGASDEQFF. The chain recombines TRBV7-3 with TRBJ2-1; 10 bases map to TRBD1. This CDR3 region has 17 residues. Germline lookup yields CDR1 SGHTA and CDR2 FQGTGA. With 5 bases clipped from V and 8 bases from J, the junction kept 15 bases outside the gene matches.

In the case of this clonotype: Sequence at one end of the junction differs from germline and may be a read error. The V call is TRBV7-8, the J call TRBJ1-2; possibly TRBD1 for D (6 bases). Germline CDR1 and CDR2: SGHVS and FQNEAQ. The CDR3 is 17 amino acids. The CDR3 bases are TGTGCCAGAAGCTTAGTTCGACAGGTGCCGGCTAACTATGGCTACACCTTC. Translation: CARSLVRQVPANYGYTF.

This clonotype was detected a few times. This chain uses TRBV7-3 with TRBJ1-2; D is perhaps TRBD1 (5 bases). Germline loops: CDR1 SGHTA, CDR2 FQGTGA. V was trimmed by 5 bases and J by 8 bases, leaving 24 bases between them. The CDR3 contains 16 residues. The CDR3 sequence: CASSPQGDSSGRGYTF. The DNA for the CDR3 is TGTGCCAGCAGCCCCCAGGGTGACTCGTCCGGTCGGGGCTACACCTTC.

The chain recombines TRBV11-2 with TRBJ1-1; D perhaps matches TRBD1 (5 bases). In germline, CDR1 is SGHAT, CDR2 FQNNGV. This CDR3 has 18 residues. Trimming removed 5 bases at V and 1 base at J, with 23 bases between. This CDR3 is CASSPLRGRDPRNTEAFF. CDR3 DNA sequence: TGTGCCAGCAGCCCTCTCCGCGGGCGGGACCCAAGGAACACTGAAGCTTTCTTT. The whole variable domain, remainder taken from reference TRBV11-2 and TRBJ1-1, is EAGVAQSPRYKIIEKRQSVAFWCNPISGHATLYWYQQILGQGPKLLIQFQNNGVVDDSQLPKDRFSAERLKGVDSTLKIQPAKLEDSAVYLCASSPLRGRDPRNTEAFFGQGTRLTVV.

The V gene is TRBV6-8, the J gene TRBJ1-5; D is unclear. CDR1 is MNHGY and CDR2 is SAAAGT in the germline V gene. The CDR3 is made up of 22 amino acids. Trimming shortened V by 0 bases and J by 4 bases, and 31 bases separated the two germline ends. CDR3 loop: CASSYSILSVPVYSEVNQPQHF. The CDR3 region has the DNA TGTGCCAGCAGTTACTCGATTCTTTCGGTCCCAGTCTACTCGGAGGTAAATCAGCCCCAGCATTTT.

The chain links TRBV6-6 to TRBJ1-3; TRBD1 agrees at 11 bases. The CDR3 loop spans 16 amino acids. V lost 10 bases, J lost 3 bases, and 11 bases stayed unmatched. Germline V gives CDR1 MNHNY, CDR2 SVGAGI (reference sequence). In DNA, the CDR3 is TGTGCCACCTGGACAGGGGGCGTCGGAGTTGGAAACACCATATATTTT. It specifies CATWTGGVGVGNTIYF.

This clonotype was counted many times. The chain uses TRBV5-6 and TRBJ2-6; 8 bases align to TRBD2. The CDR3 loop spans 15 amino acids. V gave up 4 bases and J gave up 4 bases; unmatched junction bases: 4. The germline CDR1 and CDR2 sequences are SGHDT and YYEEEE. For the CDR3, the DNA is TGTGCCAGCAGCCAGCGGGAGACCGGGGCCAACGTCCTGACTTTC. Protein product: CASSQRETGANVLTF. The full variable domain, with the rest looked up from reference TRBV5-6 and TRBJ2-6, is DAGVTQSPTHLIKTRGQQVTLRCSPKSGHDTVSWYQQALGQGPQFIFQYYEEEERQRGNFPDRFSGHQFPNYSSELNVNALLLGDSALYLCASSQRETGANVLTFGAGSRLTVL.

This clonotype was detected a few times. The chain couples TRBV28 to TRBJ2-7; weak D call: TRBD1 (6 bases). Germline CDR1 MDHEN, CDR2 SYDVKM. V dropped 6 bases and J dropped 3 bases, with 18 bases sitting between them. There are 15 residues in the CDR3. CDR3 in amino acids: CASSPTTGKGYEQYF. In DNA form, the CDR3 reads TGTGCCAGCAGCCCCACAACAGGGAAAGGCTACGAGCAGTACTTC.

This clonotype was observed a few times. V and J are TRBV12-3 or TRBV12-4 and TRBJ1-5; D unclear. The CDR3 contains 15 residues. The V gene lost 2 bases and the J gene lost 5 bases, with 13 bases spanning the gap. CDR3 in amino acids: CASSLTPTDHQPQHF. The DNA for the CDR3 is TGTGCCAGCAGTTTAACTCCGACCGACCATCAGCCCCAGCATTTT.

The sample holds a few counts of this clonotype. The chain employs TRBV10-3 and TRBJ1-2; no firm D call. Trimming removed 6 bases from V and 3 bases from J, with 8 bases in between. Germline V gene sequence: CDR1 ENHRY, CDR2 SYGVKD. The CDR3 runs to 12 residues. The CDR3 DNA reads TGTGCCATCAGGGGCAGCGACTATGGCTACACCTTC. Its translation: CAIRGSDYGYTF.

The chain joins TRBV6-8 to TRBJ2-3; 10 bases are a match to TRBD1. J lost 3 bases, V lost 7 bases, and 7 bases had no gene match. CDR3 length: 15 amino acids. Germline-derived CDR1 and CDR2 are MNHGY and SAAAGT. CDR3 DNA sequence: TGTGCCAGCACCCAGACAGGGGGCGGAACAGATACGCAGTATTTT. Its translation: CASTQTGGGTDTQYF.

The chain's CDR3 is CASSFNSPPLHF. CDR3 nucleotide sequence: TGTGCCAGCAGTTTCAATAGTCCACCCCTCCACTTT. The genes are TRBV12-3 or TRBV12-4 and TRBJ1-6; no firm D call. Trimming shortened V by 3 bases and J by 11 bases, and 8 bases separated the two germline ends. This CDR3 is built from 12 residues.

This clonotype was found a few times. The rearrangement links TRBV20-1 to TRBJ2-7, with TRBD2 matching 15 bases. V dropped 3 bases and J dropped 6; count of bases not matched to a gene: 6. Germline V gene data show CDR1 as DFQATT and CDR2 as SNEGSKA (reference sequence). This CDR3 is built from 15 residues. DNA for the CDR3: TGCAGTGCTAGTGGACTAGCGGGAGGGTTGGGCGAGCAGTACTTC. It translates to CSASGLAGGLGEQYF.

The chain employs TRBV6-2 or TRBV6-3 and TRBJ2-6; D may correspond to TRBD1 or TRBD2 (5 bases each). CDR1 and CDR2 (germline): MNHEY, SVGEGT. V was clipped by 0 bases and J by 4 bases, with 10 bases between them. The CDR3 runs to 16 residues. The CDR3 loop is CASSYSAGTGANVLTF. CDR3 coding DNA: TGTGCCAGCAGTTACTCAGCAGGGACCGGGGCCAACGTCCTGACTTTC.

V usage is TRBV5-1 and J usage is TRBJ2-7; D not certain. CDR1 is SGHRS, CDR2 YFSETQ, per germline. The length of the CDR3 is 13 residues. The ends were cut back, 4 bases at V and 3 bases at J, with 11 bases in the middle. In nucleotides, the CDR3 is TGCGCCAGCAGCATCGACACGGACTACGAGCAGTACTTC. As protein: CASSIDTDYEQYF.

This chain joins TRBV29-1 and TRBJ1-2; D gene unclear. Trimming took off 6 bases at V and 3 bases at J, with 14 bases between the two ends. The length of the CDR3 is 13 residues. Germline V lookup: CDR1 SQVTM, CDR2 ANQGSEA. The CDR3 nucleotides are TGCAGCGTCTCCGATCAGAGGTACTATGGCTACACCTTC. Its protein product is CSVSDQRYYGYTF.

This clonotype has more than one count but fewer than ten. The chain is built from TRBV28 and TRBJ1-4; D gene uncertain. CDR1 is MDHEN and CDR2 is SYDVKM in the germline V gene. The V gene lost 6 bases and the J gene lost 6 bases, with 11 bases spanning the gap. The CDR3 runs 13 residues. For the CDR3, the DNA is TGTGCCAGCAGCGGACGGGGTGATGAAAAACTGTTTTTT. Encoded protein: CASSGRGDEKLFF. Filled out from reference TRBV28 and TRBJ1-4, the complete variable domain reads DVKVTQSSRYLVKRTGEKVFLECVQDMDHENMFWYRQDPGLGLRLIYFSYDVKMKEKGDIPEGYSVSREKKERFSLILESASTNQTSMYLCASSGRGDEKLFFGSGTQLSVL.